This T cell receptor (beta chain) was captured by sequencing in a study of cytomegalovirus exposure and HLA in healthy donors. With respect to this clone: Its antigen remains unknown.

Study-wide results and caveats: According to a subsequent analysis, TCR clusters identified in the first cohort showed a tendency to co-occur across the 110 or so validation repertoires. The study flagged fewer than 200 TCR beta chains as cytomegalovirus-associated. The classifier, whose performance was assessed in both the original and validation cohorts, reportedly diagnosed cytomegalovirus status with high specificity and sensitivity. In vitro assays verified that a few CMV-associated chains recognized CMV antigens specifically.

V was clipped by 8 bases and J by 3 bases, with 13 bases between them. This CDR3 has 14 residues. CDR1 is MDHEN, CDR2 SYDVKM, per germline. The repertoire was sequenced with immunoSEQ multiplex PCR; TCRdb's copy has only in-frame clones and lacks some. The sample contains around 120,000 clones, approximately 88% of which appear only once. This chain connects TRBV28 to TRBJ1-4; D perhaps matches TRBD1 (6 bases). Sequencing was carried out using PBMCs. The origin of this receptor is a man aged 18 to 29 in good health and CMV-seronegative. CDR3 sequence (DNA): TGTGCCAGCCTACGGGCAGGGGCTAATGAAAAACTGTTTTTT. This gives the protein CASLRAGANEKLFF.